Listed here are 23 T cell receptor beta chains from one sample, sequenced in a study of blood T cell repertoires in COVID-19. Produced via immunoSEQ multiplex PCR; TCRdb's table is partial and in-frame only. The table records under 250,000 clones, roughly 87% of them present only once. Sequencing was done on a sample of PBMCs or T cells enriched from blood (not recorded which). These receptors came from a woman aged 25 to 39 with acute COVID-19.

Concerning this clone: The identical CDR3 is also encoded by other nucleotide sequences in the sample. The chain employs TRBV7-2 and TRBJ1-1; TRBD1 agrees at 7 bases. Trimming took 5 bases from V and 8 from J; bases not matched to a gene: 2. The CDR3 is 11 residues long. From germline, CDR1 is SGHTA and CDR2 FQGNSA. The chain's CDR3 is CASSRQGEAFF. CDR3 nucleotide sequence: TGTGCCAGCAGCCGACAGGGAGAAGCTTTCTTT.

This clone was picked up a small number of times. The chain recombines TRBV6-2 or TRBV6-3 with TRBJ1-6; D may be TRBD1 (6 bases). Germline V gene data show CDR1 as MNHEY and CDR2 as SVGEGT. This CDR3 comprises 18 residues. V was cut by 2 bases and J by 6 bases, with 20 bases left in between. The CDR3 spells CASSYDGGAAASNSPLHF. CDR3 DNA sequence: TGTGCCAGCAGTTACGATGGGGGCGCGGCCGCGTCTAATTCACCCCTCCACTTT.

V gene TRBV29-1 combines with J gene TRBJ2-1, with D perhaps matching TRBD1 (6 bases). CDR1 is SQVTM and CDR2 is ANQGSEA in the germline V gene. The CDR3 has 15 amino acids. Deletions cut 1 base from V and 0 bases from J, with 10 bases between. As DNA, the CDR3 is TGCAGCGTTGAAGGACAGGAGAGCTCCTACAATGAGCAGTTCTTC. Amino acids: CSVEGQESSYNEQFF.

The chain is built from TRBV18 and TRBJ2-1; the match to TRBD1 covers 11 bases. Trimming took 6 bases from V and 7 from J; bases not matched to a gene: 11. The CDR3 has 16 residues. In germline, CDR1 is KGHSH, CDR2 LQKENI. The CDR3 reads CASSRAVGQGENEQFF. CDR3 DNA: TGTGCCAGCTCCCGAGCTGTGGGACAGGGGGAGAATGAGCAGTTCTTC. Looking up the rest from reference TRBV18 and TRBJ2-1 gives the full variable domain: NAGVMQNPRHLVRRRGQEARLRCSPMKGHSHVYWYRQLPEEGLKFMVYLQKENIIDESGMPKERFSAEFPKEGPSILRIQQVVRGDSAAYFCASSRAVGQGENEQFFGPGTRLTVL.

In this sample, this clone turned up once. V gene TRBV6-5 combines with J gene TRBJ1-2; possible D gene TRBD1, 6 bases. The CDR3 runs 15 residues. V was cut by 2 bases and J by 4 bases, with 14 bases left in between. Germline lookup yields CDR1 MNHEY and CDR2 SVGAGI. CDR3 sequence: CASSYAGVGAYGYTF. The CDR3 DNA is TGTGCCAGCAGTTACGCAGGGGTGGGGGCCTATGGCTACACCTTC.

The chain recombines TRBV7-9 with TRBJ2-2, with D perhaps matching TRBD1 (6 bases). The CDR3 runs to 13 residues. V was shortened by 11 bases and J by 7 bases, with 17 bases between the two germline ends. Germline CDR1 and CDR2: SEHNR and FQNEAQ (reference sequence). This CDR3 is CAHAGGSNGELFF. The DNA for the CDR3 is TGTGCCCATGCTGGGGGCTCGAACGGGGAGCTGTTTTTT. Based on the CDR3 plus reference TRBV7-9 and TRBJ2-2, the full variable domain is DTGVSQNPRHKITKRGQNVTFRCDPISEHNRLYWYRQTLGQGPEFLTYFQNEAQLEKSRLLSDRFSAERPKGSFSTLEIQRTEQGDSAMYLCAHAGGSNGELFFGEGSRLTVL.

The chain couples TRBV12-3 or TRBV12-4 to TRBJ1-5; D gene unclear. The ends were cut back, 3 bases at V and 0 bases at J, with 3 bases in the middle. This CDR3 comprises 13 residues. The CDR3 nucleotides read TGTGCCAGCAGTTTTAATAGCAATCAGCCCCAGCATTTT. Translation gives CASSFNSNQPQHF.

The CDR3 sequence: CASSLNGPANEAFF. DNA for the CDR3: TGTGCCAGCAGCTTGAATGGGCCCGCTAATGAAGCTTTCTTT. The J gene is TRBJ1-1, the V gene TRBV5-4; unclear D gene. Per germline, CDR1 SGHNT and CDR2 YYREEE (reference sequence). Trimming left V 1 base short and J 7 bases short, with 14 bases between. The CDR3 runs to 14 residues.

The chain carries TRBV7-2 and TRBJ1-3, with no clear D. The CDR3 runs to 14 residues. Trimming left V 1 base short and J 9 bases short, with 13 bases between. From germline, CDR1 is SGHTA and CDR2 FQGNSA. Here the CDR3 reads CASSLEGGPATIYF. The CDR3 coding sequence is TGTGCCAGCAGCTTAGAGGGAGGTCCCGCCACCATATATTTT.

This clone was counted a few times. V and J are TRBV7-2 and TRBJ1-6; D uncertain. V lost 2 bases to trimming and J lost 7 bases, with 6 bases between them. The CDR3 spans 13 residues. The V gene's germline CDR1 is SGHTA and CDR2 FQGNSA. The CDR3 is CASSLSVNSPLHF. CDR3 sequence (DNA): TGTGCCAGCAGCTTAAGCGTAAATTCACCCCTCCACTTT.

The V and J genes are TRBV5-4 and TRBJ2-1; 9 bases are shared with TRBD1. Germline V gene lookup returns CDR1 SGHNT and CDR2 YYREEE (reference sequence). J gave up 12 bases and V 4 bases, and 8 bases lay outside the gene matches. CDR3 length equals 13 residues. CDR3 amino acids: CASSPSPGQGQFF. Written as DNA, the CDR3 is TGTGCCAGCAGCCCTTCACCGGGACAGGGGCAGTTCTTC.

This clone appeared once. This sequence joins TRBV5-1 and TRBJ2-1, with 8 bases fitting TRBD1. This CDR3 region has 16 residues. With 4 bases clipped from V and 3 bases from J, the junction kept 9 bases outside the gene matches. Germline values: CDR1 SGHRS, CDR2 YFSETQ. This CDR3 reads CASSHHVTGVYNEQFF. In DNA, the CDR3 is TGCGCCAGCAGCCACCACGTGACAGGGGTCTACAATGAGCAGTTCTTC.

This chain links TRBV11-2 with TRBJ2-7; no definite D call. CDR1 and CDR2 from the germline V gene are SGHAT and FQNNGV. V was cut by 2 bases and J by 3 bases, with 8 bases left in between. The CDR3 runs to 13 residues. In nucleotides, the CDR3 is TGTGCCAGCAGCTTAAGTGGCAGCTACGAGCAGTACTTC. This codes for CASSLSGSYEQYF.

The J gene is TRBJ2-2, the V gene TRBV29-1; 12 bases fit TRBD2. Per the germline V gene, CDR1 is SQVTM and CDR2 is ANQGSEA. V lost 7 bases to trimming and J lost 4 bases; unmatched junction nucleotides: 7. The CDR3 is 15 residues long. For the CDR3, the DNA is TGCAGCGCGACCCCGGGACTAGCGGGCACCGGGGAGCTGTTTTTT. This sequence encodes CSATPGLAGTGELFF.

The V call is TRBV2, the J call TRBJ1-2; D unresolved. V shed 6 bases and J shed 8 bases, with 13 bases lying between them. The CDR3 extends over 12 amino acids. Per the germline V gene, CDR1 is SNHLY and CDR2 is FYNNEI. Here the CDR3 DNA reads TGTGCCAGCAGGGGCAACATTCTCGGCTACACCTTC. Its translation is CASRGNILGYTF.

J is TRBJ2-5 and V is TRBV7-9; TRBD1 agrees at 8 bases. With 5 bases clipped from V and 3 bases from J, the junction kept 5 bases outside the gene matches. CDR3 length equals 14 residues. CDR1 SEHNR and CDR2 FQNEAQ come from the germline V gene (reference sequence). In DNA, the CDR3 is TGTGCCAGCAGCCCCCGGACAGGGAAAGAGACCCAGTACTTC. Protein sequence: CASSPRTGKETQYF.

The gene calls are TRBV11-2 and TRBJ1-2, with D perhaps TRBD1 (6 bases). V lost 5 bases, J lost 10 bases, and 17 bases lay in between. This CDR3 has 13 residues. CDR1 is SGHAT, CDR2 FQNNGV, per germline. CDR3 amino acids: CASSVSGQDIYTF. For the CDR3, the DNA is TGTGCCAGCAGCGTCTCGGGACAAGATATCTACACCTTC.

The gene calls are TRBV3-1 (or the pseudogene TRBV3-2) and TRBJ1-1; D ambiguous. The CDR3 is made up of 15 amino acids. Germline loops: CDR1 LGHDT, CDR2 YNNKEL (reference sequence). The germline V and J ends were trimmed by 0 bases and 1 base, with 9 bases remaining between them. The CDR3 loop reads CASSQEGLPNTEAFF. DNA for the CDR3: TGTGCCAGCAGCCAAGAAGGACTCCCGAACACTGAAGCTTTCTTT.

In DNA form, the CDR3 reads TGTGCCAGCTCACCAAATACCGGGACAGGGGGCTCCGATGAAGCTTTCTTT. It specifies CASSPNTGTGGSDEAFF. The chain links TRBV18 to TRBJ1-1; 12 bases are a match to TRBD1. This CDR3 has 17 residues. The J segment lost 7 bases and the V segment lost 2 bases, leaving 11 bases of the junction unmatched. Germline CDR1 reads KGHSH; CDR2 reads LQKENI.

This clone appeared once. The chain recombines TRBV10-1 with TRBJ1-2; D is perhaps TRBD1 (5 bases). Germline V gene data show CDR1 as WNHNN and CDR2 as SYGVQD (reference sequence). Trimming left V 2 bases short and J 5 bases short, with 12 bases between. This CDR3 is built from 14 residues. The CDR3 protein is CASSEAQGGYGYTF. The CDR3 nucleotides are TGCGCCAGCAGTGAGGCTCAGGGTGGGTATGGCTACACCTTC.

This clone was seen a single time. V gene TRBV30 combines with J gene TRBJ1-4; D is uncertain. The V gene lost 0 bases and the J gene lost 3 bases, with 8 bases spanning the gap. CDR1 and CDR2 from the germline V gene are GTSNPN and SVGIG (reference sequence). The CDR3 sequence is 14 residues long. In nucleotides, the CDR3 is TGTGCCTGGAGTGTACTAGAGGCTAATGAAAAACTGTTTTTT. Protein: CAWSVLEANEKLFF.

The chain uses TRBV3-1 (or the pseudogene TRBV3-2) and TRBJ1-2; D unclear. This CDR3 is 14 amino acids long. Trimming left V 0 bases short and J 3 bases short, with 8 bases between. From germline, CDR1 is LGHDT and CDR2 YNNKEL (reference sequence). The CDR3 DNA is TGTGCCAGCAGCCAAGAGGGAGGGTACTATGGCTACACCTTC. This encodes CASSQEGGYYGYTF.

This chain uses TRBV2 with TRBJ1-1; D remains ambiguous. CDR3 length: 11 residues. Germline V lookup: CDR1 SNHLY, CDR2 FYNNEI. V was clipped by 3 bases and J by 10 bases, with 9 bases between them. DNA of the CDR3: TGTGCCAGCAGTGACCCCTCCGGAGCTTTCTTT. Residues: CASSDPSGAFF.